The 26 T cell receptor beta chains below all came from one sample that was sequenced in a study of lymphopenia after photon versus proton radiotherapy. The method was immunoSEQ multiplex PCR; TCRdb's version includes in-frame clones alone and lacks a portion of them. This sample has just over 40,000 clones, with about 86% found just once. The sequenced sample was peripheral blood, obtained from a patient treated with proton-based radiotherapy. The receptors come from a woman between 70 and 85 years old with pancreatic cancer. Some clones in this sample may be carry-over from other donors' samples.

V is TRBV5-1 and J is TRBJ1-1; 10 bases line up with TRBD1. V trimming: 4 bases; J trimming: 5 bases; junction bases outside the gene matches: 2. The germline V gene has CDR1 SGHRS and CDR2 YFSETQ. This CDR3 region has 13 residues. The CDR3 reads CASSQDRGTEAFF. The CDR3 DNA is TGCGCCAGCAGCCAGGACAGGGGGACTGAAGCTTTCTTT.

The gene calls are TRBV19 and TRBJ2-5; 7 bases are shared with TRBD1. Germline V gene sequence: CDR1 LNHDA, CDR2 SQIVND (reference sequence). J gave up 3 bases and V 5 bases, and 6 bases lay outside the gene matches. This CDR3 has 14 residues. Here the CDR3 reads CASSFTGTEETQYF. CDR3 DNA: TGTGCCAGTAGTTTTACCGGGACAGAAGAGACCCAGTACTTC. Drawing the rest from reference TRBV19 and TRBJ2-5, the complete variable domain is DGGITQSPKYLFRKEGQNVTLSCEQNLNHDAMYWYRQDPGQGLRLIYYSQIVNDFQKGDIAEGYSVSREKKESFPLTVTSAQKNPTAFYLCASSFTGTEETQYFGPGTRLLVL.

The CDR3, as DNA: TGTGCCAGCAGCTTGGCCAGCGGGATTTCCACAGATACGCAGTATTTT. Its protein product is CASSLASGISTDTQYF. This sequence joins TRBV7-9 and TRBJ2-3; 7 bases fit TRBD2. The V gene's germline CDR1 is SEHNR and CDR2 FQNEAQ (reference sequence). The CDR3 contains 16 residues. V dropped 3 bases and J dropped 2; count of bases not matched to a gene: 8. Full variable domain (outside the CDR3, taken from reference TRBV7-9 and TRBJ2-3): DTGVSQNPRHKITKRGQNVTFRCDPISEHNRLYWYRQTLGQGPEFLTYFQNEAQLEKSRLLSDRFSAERPKGSFSTLEIQRTEQGDSAMYLCASSLASGISTDTQYFGPGTRLTVL.

This clone came up a few times. J is TRBJ2-3 and V is TRBV5-1; tentative D call: TRBD1 (5 bases). The CDR3 has 14 residues. Germline CDR1 is SGHRS and CDR2 is YFSETQ. Deletions cut 3 bases from V and 5 bases from J, with 13 bases between. CDR3 protein: CASSSGLQGDTQYF. Here the CDR3 DNA reads TGCGCCAGCAGCTCTGGGCTCCAGGGAGATACGCAGTATTTT.

This clone was observed a handful of times. This sequence joins TRBV2 and TRBJ1-5, with 9 bases lining up with TRBD1. This CDR3 region has 16 residues. Germline V CDR1 and CDR2: SNHLY, FYNNEI. Trimming cost V 0 bases and J 7 bases; bases outside gene matches: 7. CDR3 coding DNA: TGTGCCAGCAGTGAAGCGGGACAGGGATTCCGGCAGCCCCAGCATTTT. As protein: CASSEAGQGFRQPQHF.

DNA for the CDR3: TGTGCCAGCAGTTACTCGAAGGGCGGGGCGGATGAGCAGTTCTTC. This translates into CASSYSKGGADEQFF. The chain carries TRBV6-5 and TRBJ2-1; the D gene is possibly TRBD2 (6 bases). Germline loops: CDR1 MNHEY, CDR2 SVGAGI. Trimming removed 0 bases from V and 8 bases from J, with 14 bases in between. The CDR3 runs to 15 residues.

The genes are TRBV10-1 and TRBJ2-2; D might be TRBD1 (5 bases). This CDR3 spans 13 amino acids. The V end lost 3 bases, the J end lost 7 bases, and 9 bases lay between the germline ends. Germline V gene data show CDR1 as WNHNN and CDR2 as SYGVQD (reference sequence). Here the CDR3 reads CASSDGAIGELFF. The CDR3 DNA follows: TGCGCCAGCAGTGATGGGGCGATCGGGGAGCTGTTTTTT.

The V gene is TRBV2, the J gene TRBJ1-3; tentatively, D is TRBD1 (6 bases). Germline CDR1 and CDR2: SNHLY and FYNNEI. The CDR3 length is 15 residues. Trimming took 8 bases from V and 4 from J, leaving 18 bases between them. This CDR3 is CASVNEGGAGNTIYF. The CDR3 DNA reads TGTGCCAGCGTAAACGAAGGGGGTGCAGGAAACACCATATATTTT.

The chain combines TRBV5-1 with TRBJ2-5; 9 positions agree with TRBD1. Trimming cost V 4 bases and J 5 bases; bases outside gene matches: 9. The CDR3 loop spans 15 amino acids. Germline lookup yields CDR1 SGHRS and CDR2 YFSETQ. DNA of the CDR3: TGCGCCAGCAGCCCGTCGACAGGGGGGACCGAGACCCAGTACTTC. It yields the protein CASSPSTGGTETQYF. The full variable domain, with the rest looked up from reference TRBV5-1 and TRBJ2-5, is KAGVTQTPRYLIKTRGQQVTLSCSPISGHRSVSWYQQTPGQGLQFLFEYFSETQRNKGNFPGRFSGRQFSNSRSEMNVSTLELGDSALYLCASSPSTGGTETQYFGPGTRLLVL.

Here the CDR3 DNA reads TGTGCCAGCAGCCAAGTAAGGGAGTCTGAAGCTTTCTTT. Translation gives CASSQVRESEAFF. The chain links TRBV14 to TRBJ1-1; D not resolved. In germline, CDR1 is SGHDN, CDR2 FVKESK. The CDR3 loop spans 13 amino acids. V lost 1 base and J 6 bases, leaving 9 bases between the germline ends.

CDR3 nucleotide sequence: TGTGCCAGCAGCACGGGACAGGCGAACTCCTACGAGCAGTACTTC. It yields the protein CASSTGQANSYEQYF. The genes are TRBV5-4 and TRBJ2-7; 8 bases are a match to TRBD1. The CDR3 has 15 amino acids. The junction had 6 bases not matched to a gene; V was cut back by 4 bases and J by 0 bases. The germline CDR1 and CDR2 sequences are SGHNT and YYREEE (reference sequence).

The rearrangement uses TRBV5-4 and TRBJ2-3; 11 nucleotides align to TRBD2. The CDR3 loop spans 16 amino acids. CDR1 is SGHNT and CDR2 is YYREEE in the germline V gene (reference sequence). The V gene end was trimmed by 4 bases and the J gene end by 2 bases; junction bases not matched to a gene: 6. The chain's CDR3 is CASSAGLAEVTDTQYF. DNA for the CDR3: TGTGCCAGCAGCGCGGGACTAGCGGAGGTCACAGATACGCAGTATTTT.

The count of this clone is one. This rearrangement joins TRBV4-1 to TRBJ2-5; 7 nucleotides align to TRBD2. CDR1 and CDR2 (germline): MGHRA, YSYEKL. The CDR3 totals 16 residues. The ends lost 0 bases at V and 7 bases at J; junction bases unmatched: 11. CDR3 nucleotide sequence: TGCGCCAGCAGCCAAGATAGGGGCAGCGGGATGTCGACCCAGTACTTC. It codes for CASSQDRGSGMSTQYF.

This chain uses TRBV28 with TRBJ2-5; 14 bases are a match to TRBD2. This CDR3 has 17 amino acids. The germline V gene has CDR1 MDHEN and CDR2 SYDVKM. Losses at the gene ends were 4 bases for V and 4 bases for J; bases not matched to a gene: 8. CDR3 protein: CASSSPTTSGRVETQYF. Written as DNA, the CDR3 is TGTGCCAGCAGTTCCCCCACGACTAGCGGGAGGGTAGAGACCCAGTACTTC.

The genes are TRBV30 and TRBJ1-2; no clear D gene. Germline CDR1 GTSNPN, CDR2 SVGIG (reference sequence). The CDR3 has 11 residues. The V end lost 0 bases, the J end lost 5 bases, and 4 bases lay between the germline ends. CDR3 sequence (DNA): TGTGCCTGGAGTGTGGGATATGGCTACACCTTC. It translates to CAWSVGYGYTF.

The CDR3 sequence: CASSPGTGGVNEQFF. The CDR3, as DNA: TGCGCCAGCAGCCCCGGGACAGGGGGCGTTAATGAGCAGTTCTTC. V and J are TRBV5-1 and TRBJ2-1, with 12 bases that match TRBD1. V trimming: 4 bases; J trimming: 7 bases; junction bases outside the gene matches: 6. The CDR3 sequence is 15 residues long. The germline V gene has CDR1 SGHRS and CDR2 YFSETQ.

The CDR3 here is CASSSLTSGDTQYF. CDR3 coding DNA: TGTGCCAGCAGCAGCCTCACGAGTGGAGATACGCAGTATTTT. The chain links TRBV7-8 to TRBJ2-3; D is undetermined. CDR1 and CDR2 from the germline V gene are SGHVS and FQNEAQ. V lost 5 bases, J lost 5 bases, and 14 bases lay in between. CDR3 length: 14 amino acids. The whole variable domain, filled in from reference TRBV7-8 and TRBJ2-3, reads GAGVSQSPRYKVAKRGQDVALRCDPISGHVSLFWYQQALGQGPEFLTYFQNEAQLDKSGLPSDRFFAERPEGSVSTLKIQRTQQEDSAVYLCASSSLTSGDTQYFGPGTRLTVL.

This clone was observed a handful of times. The rearrangement links TRBV30 to TRBJ1-4; D not certain. Germline CDR1 is GTSNPN and CDR2 is SVGIG (reference sequence). The CDR3 covers 15 residues. V was trimmed by 5 bases and J by 2 bases, leaving 15 bases between them. Here the CDR3 DNA reads TGTGCCTGGGTACCTTCGTGGGCCACTAATGAAAAACTGTTTTTT. It encodes CAWVPSWATNEKLFF.

The chain employs TRBV10-1 and TRBJ1-2, with TRBD1 matching over 8 bases. The V and J ends lost 8 bases and 5 bases, in that order; junction bases with no gene match: 13. This CDR3 has 15 residues. Germline V gene lookup returns CDR1 WNHNN and CDR2 SYGVQD (reference sequence). Written as DNA, the CDR3 is TGCGCCAGCTCTGAAGACAGGGGAGCCCAATATGGCTACACCTTC. Amino acids: CASSEDRGAQYGYTF.

The chain links TRBV25-1 to TRBJ2-7; D may be TRBD1 (5 bases). V shed 3 bases and J shed 0 bases, with 6 bases lying between them. Germline V gives CDR1 MGHDK, CDR2 SYGVNS. The CDR3 is 13 amino acids. The CDR3 DNA is TGTGCCAGCAGTGACGACAGCTCCTACGAGCAGTACTTC. This gives the protein CASSDDSSYEQYF.

This chain uses TRBV4-2 with TRBJ2-7, with 11 nucleotides matching TRBD2. Germline V gene data show CDR1 as LGHNA and CDR2 as YNFKEQ. With 3 bases clipped from V and 3 bases from J, the junction kept 4 bases outside the gene matches. This CDR3 is built from 15 residues. The CDR3 reads CASSQGTSGIYEQYF. CDR3 nucleotide sequence: TGTGCCAGCAGCCAGGGGACTAGCGGTATCTACGAGCAGTACTTC.

The genes are TRBV5-1 and TRBJ2-3; 8 bases match TRBD1. V lost 4 bases, J lost 5 bases, and 9 bases stayed unmatched. Germline CDR1 reads SGHRS; CDR2 reads YFSETQ. This CDR3 has 15 amino acids. The CDR3 DNA follows: TGCGCCAGCAGCCTGTCGACAGGGGCGGTAGATACGCAGTATTTT. It specifies CASSLSTGAVDTQYF. The complete variable domain, with remaining parts taken from reference TRBV5-1 and TRBJ2-3, reads KAGVTQTPRYLIKTRGQQVTLSCSPISGHRSVSWYQQTPGQGLQFLFEYFSETQRNKGNFPGRFSGRQFSNSRSEMNVSTLELGDSALYLCASSLSTGAVDTQYFGPGTRLTVL.

The V call is TRBV4-1, the J call TRBJ2-1, with D possibly TRBD2 on 5 matching bases. The CDR3 consists of 17 residues. V lost 3 bases and J lost 8, with 23 bases in between. Germline V gene data show CDR1 as MGHRA and CDR2 as YSYEKL. The CDR3, as DNA: TGCGCCAGCAGCCACACCTTGGGCGCAACGAGCGGAGATGAGCAGTTCTTC. Translated, it gives CASSHTLGATSGDEQFF.

The chain employs TRBV19 and TRBJ2-5, with D possibly TRBD2 on 6 matching bases. Germline values: CDR1 LNHDA, CDR2 SQIVND (reference sequence). Trimming stripped 7 bases from V and 4 bases from J, with 13 bases between. CDR3 length: 13 residues. CDR3 protein: CASTKEGVETQYF. CDR3 bases: TGTGCCAGTACCAAGGAGGGCGTAGAGACCCAGTACTTC.

The genes are TRBV4-3 and TRBJ1-6, with D unresolved. CDR3 length: 15 residues. Germline CDR1 is LGHNA and CDR2 is YSLEER. V was cut by 3 bases and J by 8 bases, with 14 bases left in between. The CDR3 DNA is TGCGCCAGCAGCCAGTCTGAGGACTACGATTCACCCCTCCACTTT. Protein: CASSQSEDYDSPLHF.

This clone was counted once. The chain couples TRBV10-1 to TRBJ2-1; D is ambiguous. Germline V CDR1 and CDR2: WNHNN, SYGVQD (reference sequence). The V end was cut by 0 bases, the J end by 7 bases, with 10 bases between. The CDR3 runs 14 residues. DNA of the CDR3: TGCGCCAGCAGTGAGTCGTCACGGGCTAATGAGCAGTTCTTC. Protein product: CASSESSRANEQFF.